The 5 T cell receptor beta chains reported below all come from one sample, sequenced in a study of monozygotic twins with inflammatory bowel disease. TCRdb reprocessed the 5' RACE reads and stores each CDR3 protein as one record, lacking DNA. Its listing shows around 370,000 distinct CDR3 sequences. Sequenced input: blood. These receptors were obtained from a human donor with ulcerative colitis or Crohn's disease, or a healthy co-twin of an affected twin (not recorded which).

This sequence joins TRBV10-3 and TRBJ2-5. The CDR3 extends over 13 amino acids. Germline V gives CDR1 ENHRY, CDR2 SYGVKD. The CDR3 loop is CATASGNQETQYF.

The V call is TRBV4-3, the J call TRBJ2-3; the TCRdb D gene call, TRBD1, has no DNA to confirm it. Germline V gene sequence: CDR1 LGHNA, CDR2 YSLEER. The CDR3 has 18 amino acids. The CDR3 is CASSQVVSGTGRTDTQYF.

The chain is built from TRBV4-3 and TRBJ2-7. This CDR3 comprises 15 residues. Looked up from germline, CDR1 is LGHNA and CDR2 is YSLEER. The CDR3 reads CASSPGHYSSYEQYF.

V and J are TRBV5-4 and TRBJ2-7; checking the TCRdb D call of TRBD1 is not possible without DNA. CDR1 SGHNT and CDR2 YYREEE come from the germline V gene (reference sequence). This CDR3 is built from 14 residues. CDR3: CASTPTGVRGEQYF.

The chain recombines TRBV9 with TRBJ1-1; TCRdb's D call, TRBD1, is unchecked because there is no DNA. The germline gives CDR1 SGDLS, CDR2 YYNGEE. This CDR3 spans 15 amino acids. CDR3 region: CATPTLDRQGTEAFF.